The present T cell receptor (beta chain) was sequenced within a study of T cell repertoires in cytomegalovirus infection. About the research overall: Indications came from public TCR beta signatures; they pointed to CMV infection and to a matching HLA type.

The CDR3 is 12 amino acids. In germline, CDR1 is DFQATT, CDR2 SNEGSKA (reference sequence). The J segment lost 4 bases and the V segment lost 5 bases, leaving 1 base of the junction unmatched. In this sample, this clonotype turned up many times. MiXCR, applied by TCRdb to the reads, yields one record per CDR3 protein. The data show over 150,000 distinct CDR3 sequences, over 13% seen once. The sequencing sample was made of PBMCs. The chain links TRBV20-1 to TRBJ2-7; TRBD2 matches 11 bases. The sequence was obtained from a human donor in good health (CMV status not recorded). Some clones in this sample may be carry-over from other donors' samples. The CDR3 DNA is TGCAGTGCTTTAGCGGGAGGGTACGAGCAGTACTTC. It encodes CSALAGGYEQYF.